This T cell receptor beta chain emerged from a study of T cells in Graves' hyperthyroidism and ophthalmopathy. Reasons for excluding patients were uncontrolled infection, other autoimmune disease, pregnancy or lactation. This CDR3 has 15 amino acids. Germline CDR1 MGHRA, CDR2 YSYEKL. V lost 3 bases to trimming and J lost 1 base; unmatched junction nucleotides: 5. RNA transcripts gave rise to amplified TCR beta CDR3 regions. Initially, a first-round RT-PCR of the TCR CDR3 employed the HTBI primer set. Each CDR3 protein is one row after TCRdb ran MiXCR on the multiplex PCR reads. The table shows about 610,000 distinct CDR3 sequences, with 15% to 20% occurring only once. A note on this clonotype: Its antigen is not identified.

Study results and limitations: Blood also carried most thyroid clonotypes expanded above 0.001. In the analysis, a 13 V-J model separated ophthalmopathy from stable hyperthyroidism.

This chain uses TRBV4-1 with TRBJ1-1, with 7 bases that match TRBD1. Sequencing input: blood. This receptor was identified in a middle-aged woman with Graves' ophthalmopathy. DNA of the CDR3: TGCGCCAGCAGCCAGTACAGGGGAGGGAACACTGAAGCTTTCTTT. Translated: CASSQYRGGNTEAFF.